The entry below gives a single T cell receptor (beta chain) sequence along with its context. As yet, its antigen is unknown. Use of 60 Vbeta and 13 Jbeta primers characterized the PCR. Sequenced by immunoSEQ multiplex PCR; TCRdb stores in-frame clones only, minus some. The sample gives some 150,000 clones, 85% to 90% of which show up once; more than 4.5% is in the top ten. It was healthy bone marrow donors who served as donors. The data were obtained in a study of cytomegalovirus exposure and HLA in healthy donors. Broader study findings: Researchers catalogued roughly 170 TCR beta chains as cytomegalovirus-associated. A few CMV-associated chains were confirmed in vitro to be specific for CMV antigens. According to a later analysis, donors in an Asian-associated ancestry cluster reportedly had fewer N-insertions than the approximately 670-donor mean.

V was trimmed by 7 bases and J by 4 bases, leaving 4 bases between them. CDR3 length: 11 residues. The germline V gene has CDR1 SGHVS and CDR2 FNYEAQ. V gene TRBV7-6 combines with J gene TRBJ2-2; unclear D gene. The source of this sequence is a woman aged 25 to 45 in good health and CMV-seronegative. Sequencing was carried out using PBMCs. For the CDR3, the DNA is TGTGCCAGCAAGCTCACCGGGGAGCTGTTTTTT. This codes for CASKLTGELFF.